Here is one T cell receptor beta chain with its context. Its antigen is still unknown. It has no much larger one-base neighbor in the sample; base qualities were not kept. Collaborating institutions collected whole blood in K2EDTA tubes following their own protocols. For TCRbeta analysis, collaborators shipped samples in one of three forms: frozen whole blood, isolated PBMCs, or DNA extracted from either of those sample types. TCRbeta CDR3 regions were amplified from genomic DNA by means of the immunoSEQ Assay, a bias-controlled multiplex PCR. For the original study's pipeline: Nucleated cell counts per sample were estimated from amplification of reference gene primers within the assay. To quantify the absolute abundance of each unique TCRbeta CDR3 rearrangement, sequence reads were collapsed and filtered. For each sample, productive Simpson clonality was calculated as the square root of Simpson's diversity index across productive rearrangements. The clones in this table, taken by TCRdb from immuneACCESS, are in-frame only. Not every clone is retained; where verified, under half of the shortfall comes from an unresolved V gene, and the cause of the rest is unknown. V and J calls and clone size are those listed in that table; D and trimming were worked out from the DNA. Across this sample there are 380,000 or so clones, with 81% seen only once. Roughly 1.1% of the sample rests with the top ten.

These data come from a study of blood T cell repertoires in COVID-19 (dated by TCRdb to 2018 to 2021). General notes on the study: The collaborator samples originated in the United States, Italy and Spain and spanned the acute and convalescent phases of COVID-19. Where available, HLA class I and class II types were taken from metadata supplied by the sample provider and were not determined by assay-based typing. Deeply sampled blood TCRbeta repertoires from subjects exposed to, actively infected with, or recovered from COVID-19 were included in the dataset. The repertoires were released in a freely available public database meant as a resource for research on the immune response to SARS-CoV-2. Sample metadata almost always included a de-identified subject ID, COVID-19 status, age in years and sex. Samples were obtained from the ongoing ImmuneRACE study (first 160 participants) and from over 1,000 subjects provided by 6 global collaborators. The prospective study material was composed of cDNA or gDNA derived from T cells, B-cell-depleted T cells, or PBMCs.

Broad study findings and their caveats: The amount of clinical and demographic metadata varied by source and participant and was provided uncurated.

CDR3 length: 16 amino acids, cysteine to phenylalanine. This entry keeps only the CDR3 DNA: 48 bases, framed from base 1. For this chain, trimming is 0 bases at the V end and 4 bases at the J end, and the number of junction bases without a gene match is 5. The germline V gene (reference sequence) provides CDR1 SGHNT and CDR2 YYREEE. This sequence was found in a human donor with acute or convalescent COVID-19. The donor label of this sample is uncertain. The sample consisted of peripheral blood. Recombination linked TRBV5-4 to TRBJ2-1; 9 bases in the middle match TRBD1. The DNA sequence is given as TGTGCCAGCAGCTTGGGGGGGACAGGGACTTACAATGAGCAGTTCTTC. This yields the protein CASSLGGTGTYNEQFF.